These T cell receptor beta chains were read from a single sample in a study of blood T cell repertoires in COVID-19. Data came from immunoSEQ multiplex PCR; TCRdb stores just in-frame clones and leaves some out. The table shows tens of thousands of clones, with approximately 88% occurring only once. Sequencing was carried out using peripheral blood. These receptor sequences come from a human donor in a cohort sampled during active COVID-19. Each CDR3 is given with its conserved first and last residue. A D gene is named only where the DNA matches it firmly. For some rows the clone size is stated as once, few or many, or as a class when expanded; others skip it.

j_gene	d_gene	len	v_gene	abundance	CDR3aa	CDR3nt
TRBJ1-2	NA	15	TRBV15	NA	CATSRADTGLGGYTF	TGTGCCACCAGCAGAGCCGATACAGGGTTGGGGGGCTACACCTTC
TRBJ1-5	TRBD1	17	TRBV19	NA	CASSTRDRGWASQPQHF	TGTGCCAGTAGTACCCGGGACAGGGGCTGGGCATCGCAGCCCCAGCATTTT
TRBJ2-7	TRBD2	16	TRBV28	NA	CASSSPRTSGSYEQYF	TGTGCCAGCAGTTCACCCCGGACTAGCGGATCCTACGAGCAGTACTTC
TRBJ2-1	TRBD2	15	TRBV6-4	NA	CASSPRGGPGDEQFF	TGTGCCAGCAGTCCCCGGGGGGGCCCGGGGGATGAGCAGTTCTTC
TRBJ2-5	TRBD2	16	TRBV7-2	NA	CASSLSRAGGVETQYF	TGTGCCAGCAGCTTAAGTAGAGCGGGGGGGGTAGAGACCCAGTACTTC
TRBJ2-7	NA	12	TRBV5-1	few	CASSLQGYEQYF	TGCGCCAGCAGCTTGCAGGGGTACGAGCAGTACTTC
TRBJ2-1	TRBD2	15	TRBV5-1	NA	CASTQGLAGYNEQFF	TGCGCCAGCACCCAGGGACTAGCGGGATACAATGAGCAGTTCTTC
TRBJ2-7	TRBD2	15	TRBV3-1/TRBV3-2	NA	CASRRVGTSGYEQYF	TGTGCCAGCAGGCGCGTCGGGACTAGCGGCTACGAGCAGTACTTC
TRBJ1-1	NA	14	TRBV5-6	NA	CASSLRGWATEAFF	TGTGCCAGCAGCTTGCGAGGGTGGGCGACTGAAGCTTTCTTT
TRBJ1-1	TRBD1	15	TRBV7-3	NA	CASSLQGATNTEAFF	TGTGCCAGCAGCCTCCAGGGGGCAACGAACACTGAAGCTTTCTTT
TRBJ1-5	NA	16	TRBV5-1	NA	CAIPKLAANSNQPQHF	TGCGCCATCCCCAAGTTGGCGGCGAATAGCAATCAGCCCCAGCATTTT
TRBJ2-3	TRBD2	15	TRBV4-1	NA	CASSRTSGRTDTQYF	TGCGCCAGCAGCCGGACTAGCGGGAGAACAGATACGCAGTATTTT
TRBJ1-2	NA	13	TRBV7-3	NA	CASSPDRNYGYTF	TGTGCCAGCAGCCCGGACAGAAACTATGGCTACACCTTC
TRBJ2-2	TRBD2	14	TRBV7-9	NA	CASSLRGGLGELFF	TGTGCCAGCAGCCTACGCGGGGGTCTCGGGGAGCTGTTTTTT
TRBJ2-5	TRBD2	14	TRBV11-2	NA	CASSSSGGQETQYF	TGTGCCAGCAGCTCCTCGGGAGGGCAAGAGACCCAGTACTTC
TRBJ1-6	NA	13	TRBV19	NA	CASSIRENSPLHF	TGTGCCAGTAGTATACGAGAGAATTCACCCCTCCACTTT
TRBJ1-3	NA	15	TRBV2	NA	CASSATVRSGNTIYF	TGTGCCAGCAGTGCTACAGTAAGATCTGGAAACACCATATATTTT
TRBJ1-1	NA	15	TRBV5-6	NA	CASSFGDRLDTEAFF	TGTGCCAGCAGCTTCGGAGACAGGCTCGACACTGAAGCTTTCTTT
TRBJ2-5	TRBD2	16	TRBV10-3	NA	CAISGGLAGGQETQYF	TGTGCCATCAGTGGAGGACTAGCGGGGGGGCAAGAGACCCAGTACTTC
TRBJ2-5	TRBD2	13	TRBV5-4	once	CASSSGLDETQYF	TGTGCCAGCAGCTCGGGACTAGATGAGACCCAGTACTTC
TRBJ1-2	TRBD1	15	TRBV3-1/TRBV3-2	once	CASSQAGQAVSGYTF	TGTGCCAGCAGCCAAGCGGGACAGGCAGTATCGGGCTACACCTTC
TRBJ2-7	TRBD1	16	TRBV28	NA	CASSYVPGTGGREQYF	TGTGCCAGCAGTTATGTCCCCGGGACAGGGGGTAGGGAGCAGTACTTC
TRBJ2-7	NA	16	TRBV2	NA	CASSEIPRPDNYEQYF	TGTGCCAGCAGTGAAATCCCTCGACCAGACAATTACGAGCAGTACTTC
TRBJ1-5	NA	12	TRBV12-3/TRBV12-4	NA	CASSFNNQPQHF	TGTGCCAGCAGTTTCAACAATCAGCCCCAGCATTTT
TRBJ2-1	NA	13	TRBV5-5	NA	CASSLVTYGEQFF	TGTGCCAGCAGCTTGGTAACATATGGTGAGCAGTTCTTC
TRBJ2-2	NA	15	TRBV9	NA	CASSLGTHNTGELFF	TGTGCCAGCAGCCTAGGGACTCATAACACCGGGGAGCTGTTTTTT
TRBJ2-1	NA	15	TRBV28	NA	CASRFGGVSYNEQFF	TGTGCCAGCAGGTTCGGGGGAGTAAGCTACAATGAGCAGTTCTTC
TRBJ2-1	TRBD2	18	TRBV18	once	CASSPTSGGALGSNEQFF	TGTGCCAGCTCACCAACTAGCGGGGGGGCTCTCGGTTCGAATGAGCAGTTCTTC
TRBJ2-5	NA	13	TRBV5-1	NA	CASSAGTLETQYF	TGCGCCAGCAGCGCCGGGACTTTAGAGACCCAGTACTTC
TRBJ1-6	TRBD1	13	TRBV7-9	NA	CASRRDRDSPLHF	TGTGCCAGTAGAAGGGACAGGGATTCACCCCTCCACTTT
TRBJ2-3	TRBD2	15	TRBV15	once	CATSRGLAATDTQYF	TGTGCCACCAGCAGGGGACTAGCGGCGACAGATACGCAGTATTTT
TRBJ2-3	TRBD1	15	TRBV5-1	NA	CASSFGTGGTDTQYF	TGCGCCAGCAGCTTCGGGACAGGGGGCACAGATACGCAGTATTTT
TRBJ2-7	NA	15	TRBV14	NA	CASSHVPGSVYEQYF	TGTGCCAGCAGCCACGTTCCCGGGAGCGTTTACGAGCAGTACTTC